The sequence of this TCR beta chain was determined in a study of OX40 agonist ivuxolimab in advanced cancers. In the study overall: The costimulatory receptor OX40 (CD134) was targeted by ivuxolimab, a fully human IgG2 agonistic monoclonal antibody. Intravenous ivuxolimab was administered to patients every 2 weeks at six dose levels: 0.01, 0.1, 0.3, 1.5, 3 and 10 mg/kg. Of the 50 to 55 patients in dose escalation, around 20 had hepatocellular carcinoma, some 15 had melanoma, 9 had renal cell carcinoma and 9 had head and neck cancer. In the dose-escalation cohort, more than 80% of patients were male, and the mean age was roughly 60 years with a range of roughly 20 to 79. Prior anti-PD-1, anti-PD-L1 or anti-CTLA-4 therapy was permitted, and about 40% of dose-escalation patients had received checkpoint inhibitors. Partial responses occurred in three dose-escalation patients: two with cutaneous melanoma and one with hepatocellular carcinoma. The purpose of peripheral TCRbeta sequencing was to test whether ivuxolimab changed TCR sequence diversity and led to clonal T-cell expansion. The paper reports the monotherapy dose-escalation portion (N of about 50 patients) of the phase I ivuxolimab trial. The full study reports these points: Which antigens the clonally expanded peripheral T cells were specific for was not determined. In the 0.1-3.0 mg/kg groups, partial responders had among the lowest normalized peripheral clonal expansion, particularly in CD8+ T cells. At doses of 0.1 to 3.0 mg/kg, clonal expansion of both CD4+ and CD8+ blood T cells was observed from baseline to week 6. On average, CD8+ T cells showed more expanded clones than CD4+ T cells after ivuxolimab. Low levels of normalized T-cell clonal expansion were also seen in some nonresponding patients.

According to the germline V gene, CDR1 reads SNHLY and CDR2 reads FYNNEI. From cysteine to phenylalanine, the CDR3 is 12 amino acids long. CDR3 DNA only is kept here, 36 bases in frame from base 1. The junction shows trimming of 8 bases on V and 4 bases on J, plus 11 bases between the germline ends. The trial excluded patients who had a history of autoimmune disease or who were on systemic immunosuppression. Peripheral blood for TCR sequencing was collected from all dose cohorts at baseline, on cycle 4 day 1, and on cycle 7 day 1. Samples were obtained from an open-label, multicenter, first-in-human phase I dose-escalation trial of ivuxolimab. Adults with locally advanced or metastatic head and neck squamous cell, hepatocellular, melanoma or renal cell carcinoma were enrolled in the trial. CD4+ and CD8+ T cells were sorted separately from peripheral blood before TCR sequencing. To sequence the TCRbeta CDR3 region, genomic DNA was isolated from the sorted cells. TCRbeta CDR3 regions were sequenced using the immunoSEQ Assay. TCRdb mirrors the immuneACCESS table, restricted to in-frame sequences. Some clones are absent from its copies; in checked studies, under half trace to an unresolved V gene, and the reason for the others is unknown. For this sample there are around 66,000 clones; about 85% appear just once. The ten largest clones represent under 0.4% of the sample.

With respect to this clone: There is no known antigen for this receptor. Qualities for individual bases were not recorded, and no much larger clone is one base off.

The sequence came from an adult with an advanced solid tumor such as melanoma, head and neck, liver or kidney cancer. The rearrangement joined TRBV2 to TRBJ1-2; the D gene remains uncertain. This sample comprised CD4+ or CD8+ T cells sorted from blood, obtained in a trial of the OX40 agonist ivuxolimab. Here is the DNA: TGTGCCAGCGACGAGATTAGCTATGGCTACACCTTC. It specifies CASDEISYGYTF.